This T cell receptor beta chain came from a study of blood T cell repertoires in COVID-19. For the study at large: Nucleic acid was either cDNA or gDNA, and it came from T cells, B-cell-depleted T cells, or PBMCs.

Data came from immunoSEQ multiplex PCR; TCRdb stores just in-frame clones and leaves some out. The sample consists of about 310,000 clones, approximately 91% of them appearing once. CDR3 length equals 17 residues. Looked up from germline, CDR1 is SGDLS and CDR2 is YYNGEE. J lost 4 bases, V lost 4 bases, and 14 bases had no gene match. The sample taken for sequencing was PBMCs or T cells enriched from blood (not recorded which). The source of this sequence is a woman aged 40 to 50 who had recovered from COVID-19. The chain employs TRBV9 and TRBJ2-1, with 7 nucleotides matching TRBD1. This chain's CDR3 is CASSSEQGSLLYNEQFF. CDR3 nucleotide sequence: TGTGCCAGCAGCTCAGAACAGGGGTCCCTCTTATACAATGAGCAGTTCTTC.